This TCR beta chain stems from a study of response to subunit inactivated influenza vaccine listed by TCRdb under 2018. Study-wide context: To follow how T cells responded to a trivalent subunit inactivated influenza vaccine, the researchers relied on deep quantitative profiling of the T cell receptor repertoire.

Points on this clonotype: Its specific antigen is unknown. No quality values exist for individual bases; no much larger clone is one base distant.

From V the trimming removes 5 bases and from J it removes 3 bases, while the gene matches leave 4 bases of the junction unaccounted for. The CDR3 holds 15 amino acids from the cysteine to the phenylalanine. The retained sequence is limited to the CDR3, 45 bases, with the frame set at the first base. CDR1 is given as SGHTA and CDR2 as FQGTGA, both from the germline V gene. Findings and caveats that apply to the study as a whole: The authors proposed that each seasonal influenza vaccination may bring in only a limited number of new T cells.

The library was made by RT-PCR. The data were produced on an Illumina HiSeq 2500. The public reads were run again by TCRdb, first through fastp at Q25 and then through MiXCR, and only productive beta chains were kept. Each CDR3 protein appears once, grouped with its most common genes and DNA. Within this sample are roughly 700,000 distinct CDR3 sequences, with approximately 15% of them counted one time only. Jointly, the top ten make up 6.5% to 8.5% of the sample. The origin of this receptor is a man aged 50 or older who received an inactivated influenza vaccine. Donor details come from another sample of the same person, matched by shared clones. Specimen: PBMCs from blood, collected 14 days before vaccination. The receptor chain draws on TRBV7-3 and TRBJ2-1, with 10 junctional bases fitting TRBD2. The CDR3 loop reads CASSPAGGVYNEQFF. In nucleotide form, the sequence is TGTGCCAGCAGCCCAGCGGGAGGGGTCTACAATGAGCAGTTCTTC.